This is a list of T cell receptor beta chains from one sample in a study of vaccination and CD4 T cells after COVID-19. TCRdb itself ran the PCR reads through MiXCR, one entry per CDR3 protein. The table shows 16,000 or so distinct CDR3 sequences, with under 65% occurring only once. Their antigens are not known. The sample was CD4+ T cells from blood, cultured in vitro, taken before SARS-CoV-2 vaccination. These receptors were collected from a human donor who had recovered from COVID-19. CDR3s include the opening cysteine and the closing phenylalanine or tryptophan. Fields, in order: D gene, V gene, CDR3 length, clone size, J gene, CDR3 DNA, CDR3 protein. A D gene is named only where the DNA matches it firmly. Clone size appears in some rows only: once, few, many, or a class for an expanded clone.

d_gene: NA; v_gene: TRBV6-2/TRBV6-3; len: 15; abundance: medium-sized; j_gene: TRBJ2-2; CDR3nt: TGTGCCAGCAGTTCCCCAGGGGCGTTCACCGGGGAGCTGTTTTTT; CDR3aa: CASSSPGAFTGELFF
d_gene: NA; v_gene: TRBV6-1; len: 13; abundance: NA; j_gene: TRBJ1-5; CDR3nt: TGTGCCAGCAGTCGACAGATTAATCAGCCCCAGCATTTT; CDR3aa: CASSRQINQPQHF
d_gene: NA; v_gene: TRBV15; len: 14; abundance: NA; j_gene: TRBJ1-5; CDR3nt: TGTGCCACCAGCAGGGGCCAGGGTGAACAGCCCCAGCATTTT; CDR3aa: CATSRGQGEQPQHF
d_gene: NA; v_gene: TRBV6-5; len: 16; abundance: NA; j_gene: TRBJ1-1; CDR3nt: TGTGCCAGCAGTTACTCGAATCGACAGGAGAACACTGAAGCTTTCTTT; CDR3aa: CASSYSNRQENTEAFF
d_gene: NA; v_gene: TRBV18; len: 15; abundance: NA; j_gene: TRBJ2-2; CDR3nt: TGTGCCAGCTCACCACAGGGACCGAACACCGGGGAGCTGTTTTTT; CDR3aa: CASSPQGPNTGELFF
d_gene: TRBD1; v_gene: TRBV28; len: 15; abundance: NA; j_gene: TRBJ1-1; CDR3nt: TGTGCCAGCAGTCCACCCGGACAGGGGGACACTGAAGCTTTCTTT; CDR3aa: CASSPPGQGDTEAFF
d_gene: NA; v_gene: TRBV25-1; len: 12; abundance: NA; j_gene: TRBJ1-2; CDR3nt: TGTGCCAGCAGTCGCACAAAGGGTGGCTACACCTTC; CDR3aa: CASSRTKGGYTF
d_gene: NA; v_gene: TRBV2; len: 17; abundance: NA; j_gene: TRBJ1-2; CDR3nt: TGTGCCAGCAGAAAGTCGGCGGCTCTCTCTGAGAACTATGGCTACACCTTC; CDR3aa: CASRKSAALSENYGYTF
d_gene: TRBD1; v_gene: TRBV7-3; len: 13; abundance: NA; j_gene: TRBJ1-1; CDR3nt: TGTGCCAGCAGTTTTAGACAGGGAGCTGAAGCTTTCTTT; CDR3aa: CASSFRQGAEAFF
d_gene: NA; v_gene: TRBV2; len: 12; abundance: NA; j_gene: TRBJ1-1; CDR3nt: TGTGCCAGCAGTGAACAAGGACCTGAAGCTTTCTTT; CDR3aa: CASSEQGPEAFF
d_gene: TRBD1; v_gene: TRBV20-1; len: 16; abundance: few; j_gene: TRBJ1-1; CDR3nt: TGCAGTGCTAGAGTGGCAGGGGGCAACCTGAACACTGAAGCTTTCTTT; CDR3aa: CSARVAGGNLNTEAFF
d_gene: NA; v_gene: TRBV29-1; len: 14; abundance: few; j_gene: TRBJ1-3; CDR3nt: TGCAGCGTTGAAGAAGGCAGAGTTGGAAACACCATATATTTT; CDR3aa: CSVEEGRVGNTIYF
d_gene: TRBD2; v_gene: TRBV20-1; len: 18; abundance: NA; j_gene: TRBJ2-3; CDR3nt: TGCAGTGCTACCCCTCTACGCAGACTAGCGGAGAGGGGTTATACGCAGTATTTT; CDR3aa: CSATPLRRLAERGYTQYF
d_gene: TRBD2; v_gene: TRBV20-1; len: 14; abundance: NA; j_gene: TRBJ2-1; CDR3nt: TGCAGTGCCGGCGAGCCGGGAGGGTACAATGAGCAGTTCTTC; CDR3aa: CSAGEPGGYNEQFF
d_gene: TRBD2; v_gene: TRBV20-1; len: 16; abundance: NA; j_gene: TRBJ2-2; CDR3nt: TGCAGTGCTAGAGTCTCGAGTGGGGGGGGCACCGGGGAGCTGTTTTTT; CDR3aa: CSARVSSGGGTGELFF